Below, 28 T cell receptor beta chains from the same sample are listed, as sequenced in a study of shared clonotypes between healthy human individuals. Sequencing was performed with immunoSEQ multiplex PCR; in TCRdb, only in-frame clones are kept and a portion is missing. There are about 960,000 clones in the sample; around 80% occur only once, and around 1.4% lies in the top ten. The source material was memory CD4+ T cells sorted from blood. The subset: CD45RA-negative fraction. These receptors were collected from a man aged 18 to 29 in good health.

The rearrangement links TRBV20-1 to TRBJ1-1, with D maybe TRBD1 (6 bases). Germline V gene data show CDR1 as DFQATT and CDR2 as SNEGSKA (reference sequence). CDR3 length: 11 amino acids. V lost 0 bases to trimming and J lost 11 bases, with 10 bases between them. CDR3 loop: CSARDQGWAFF. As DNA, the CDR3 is TGCAGTGCTAGAGATCAGGGGTGGGCTTTCTTT.

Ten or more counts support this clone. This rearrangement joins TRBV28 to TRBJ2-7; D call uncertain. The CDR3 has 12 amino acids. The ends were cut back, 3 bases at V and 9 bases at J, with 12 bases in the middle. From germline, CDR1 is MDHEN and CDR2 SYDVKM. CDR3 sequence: CASSFMLRRQYF. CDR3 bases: TGTGCCAGCAGTTTTATGCTCCGAAGGCAGTACTTC. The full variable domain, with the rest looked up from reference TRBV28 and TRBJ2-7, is DVKVTQSSRYLVKRTGEKVFLECVQDMDHENMFWYRQDPGLGLRLIYFSYDVKMKEKGDIPEGYSVSREKKERFSLILESASTNQTSMYLCASSFMLRRQYFGPGTRLTVT.

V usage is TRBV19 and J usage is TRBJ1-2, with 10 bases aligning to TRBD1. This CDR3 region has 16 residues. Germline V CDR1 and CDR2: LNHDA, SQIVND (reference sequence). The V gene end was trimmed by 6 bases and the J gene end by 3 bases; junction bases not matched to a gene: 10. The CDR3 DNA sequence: TGTGCCAGTAGCACCCCCGGACAGGGGGGGTACTATGGCTACACCTTC. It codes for CASSTPGQGGYYGYTF. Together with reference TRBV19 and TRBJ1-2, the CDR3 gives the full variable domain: DGGITQSPKYLFRKEGQNVTLSCEQNLNHDAMYWYRQDPGQGLRLIYYSQIVNDFQKGDIAEGYSVSREKKESFPLTVTSAQKNPTAFYLCASSTPGQGGYYGYTFGSGTRLTVV.

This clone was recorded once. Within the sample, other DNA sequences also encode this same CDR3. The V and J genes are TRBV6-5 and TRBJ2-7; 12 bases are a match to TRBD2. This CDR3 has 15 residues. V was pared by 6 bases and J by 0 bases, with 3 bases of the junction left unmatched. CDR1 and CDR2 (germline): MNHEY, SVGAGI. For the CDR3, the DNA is TGTGCCAGCAGCTCGACTAGCGGGAGCTCCTACGAGCAGTACTTC. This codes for CASSSTSGSSYEQYF.

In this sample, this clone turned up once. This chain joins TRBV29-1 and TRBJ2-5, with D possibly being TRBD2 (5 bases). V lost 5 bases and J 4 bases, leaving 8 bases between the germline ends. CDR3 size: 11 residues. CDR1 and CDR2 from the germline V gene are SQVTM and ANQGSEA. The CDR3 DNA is TGCAGCGTTAACGAGGGAGAGACCCAGTACTTC. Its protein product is CSVNEGETQYF.

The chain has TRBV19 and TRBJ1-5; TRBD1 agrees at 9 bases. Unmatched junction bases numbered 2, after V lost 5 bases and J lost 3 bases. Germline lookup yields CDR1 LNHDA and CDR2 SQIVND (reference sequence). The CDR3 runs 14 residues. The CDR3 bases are TGTGCCAGTAGTGGACAGGGGAACAATCAGCCCCAGCATTTT. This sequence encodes CASSGQGNNQPQHF.

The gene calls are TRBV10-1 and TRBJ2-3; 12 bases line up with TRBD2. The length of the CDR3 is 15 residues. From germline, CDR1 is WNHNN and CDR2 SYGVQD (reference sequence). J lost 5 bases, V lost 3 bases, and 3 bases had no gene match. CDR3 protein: CASSDLAGGGDTQYF. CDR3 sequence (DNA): TGCGCCAGCAGTGATCTAGCGGGGGGGGGAGATACGCAGTATTTT.

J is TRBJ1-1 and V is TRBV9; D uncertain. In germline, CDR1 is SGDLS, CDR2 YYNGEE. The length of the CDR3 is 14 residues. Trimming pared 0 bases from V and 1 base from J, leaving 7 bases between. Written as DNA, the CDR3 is TGTGCCAGCAGCGTAGATACGAGGAACACTGAAGCTTTCTTT. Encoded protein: CASSVDTRNTEAFF.

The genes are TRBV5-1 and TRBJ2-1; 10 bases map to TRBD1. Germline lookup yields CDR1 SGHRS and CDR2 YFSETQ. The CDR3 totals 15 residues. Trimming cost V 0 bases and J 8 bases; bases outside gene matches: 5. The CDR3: CASSLDTGTGDEQFF. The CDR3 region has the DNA TGCGCCAGCAGCTTGGATACCGGGACAGGGGATGAGCAGTTCTTC.

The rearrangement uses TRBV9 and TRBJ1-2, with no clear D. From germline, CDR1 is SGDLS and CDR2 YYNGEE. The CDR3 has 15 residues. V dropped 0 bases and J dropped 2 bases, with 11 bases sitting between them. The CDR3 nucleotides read TGTGCCAGCAGCGTAGGCCCTGAAACCAACTATGGCTACACCTTC. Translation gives CASSVGPETNYGYTF.

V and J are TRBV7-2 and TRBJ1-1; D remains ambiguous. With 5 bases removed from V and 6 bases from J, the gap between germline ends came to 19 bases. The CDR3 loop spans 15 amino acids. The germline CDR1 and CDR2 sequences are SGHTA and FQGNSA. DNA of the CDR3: TGTGCCAGCAGCCCACCCAGAGGGAGGTCACCTGAAGCTTTCTTT. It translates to CASSPPRGRSPEAFF.

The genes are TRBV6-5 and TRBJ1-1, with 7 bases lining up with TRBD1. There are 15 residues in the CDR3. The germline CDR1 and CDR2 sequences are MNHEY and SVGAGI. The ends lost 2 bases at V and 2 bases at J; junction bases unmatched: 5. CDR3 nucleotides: TGTGCCAGCAGTTACGACAGGGTTGGAAACACTGAAGCTTTCTTT. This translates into CASSYDRVGNTEAFF.

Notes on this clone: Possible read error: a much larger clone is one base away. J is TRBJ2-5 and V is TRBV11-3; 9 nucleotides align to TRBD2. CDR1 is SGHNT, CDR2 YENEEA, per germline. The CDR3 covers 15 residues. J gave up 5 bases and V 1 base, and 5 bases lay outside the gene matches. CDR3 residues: CASSLGPSGTETQYF. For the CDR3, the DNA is TGTGCCAGCAGCTTAGGTCCTAGCGGGACGGAGACCCAGTACTTC.

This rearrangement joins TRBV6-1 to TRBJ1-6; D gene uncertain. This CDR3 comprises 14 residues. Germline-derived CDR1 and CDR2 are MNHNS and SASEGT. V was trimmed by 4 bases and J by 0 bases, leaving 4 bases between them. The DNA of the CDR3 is TGTGCCAGCAGTGGCTCCTCCTATAATTCACCCCTCCACTTT. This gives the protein CASSGSSYNSPLHF.

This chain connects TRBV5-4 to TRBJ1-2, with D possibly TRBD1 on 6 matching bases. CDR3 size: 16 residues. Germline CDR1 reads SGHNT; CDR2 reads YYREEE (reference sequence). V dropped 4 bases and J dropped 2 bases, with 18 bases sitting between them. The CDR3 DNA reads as TGTGCCAGCAGCCCGGGCGGGACACCCCTGAACTATGGCTACACCTTC. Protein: CASSPGGTPLNYGYTF.

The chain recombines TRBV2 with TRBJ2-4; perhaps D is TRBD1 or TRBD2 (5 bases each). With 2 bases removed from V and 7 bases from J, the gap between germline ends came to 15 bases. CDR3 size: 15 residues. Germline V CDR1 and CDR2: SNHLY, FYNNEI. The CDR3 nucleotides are TGTGCCAGCAGTGAATTCTCTTCGGGGCTCAACATTCAGTACTTC. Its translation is CASSEFSSGLNIQYF.

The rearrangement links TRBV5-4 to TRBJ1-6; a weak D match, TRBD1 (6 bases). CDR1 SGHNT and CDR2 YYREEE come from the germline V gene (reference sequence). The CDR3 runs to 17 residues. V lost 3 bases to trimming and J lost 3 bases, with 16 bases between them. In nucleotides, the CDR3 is TGTGCCAGCAGCTATCTACAGGGTTCTAGCTATAATTCACCCCTCCACTTT. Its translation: CASSYLQGSSYNSPLHF.

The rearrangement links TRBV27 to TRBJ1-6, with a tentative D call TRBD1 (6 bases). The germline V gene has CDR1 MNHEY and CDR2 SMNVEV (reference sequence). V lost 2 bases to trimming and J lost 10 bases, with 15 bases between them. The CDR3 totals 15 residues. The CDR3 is CASSLIPSGGSPLHF. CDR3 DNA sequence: TGTGCCAGCAGTTTAATCCCCTCGGGGGGCTCACCCCTCCACTTT.

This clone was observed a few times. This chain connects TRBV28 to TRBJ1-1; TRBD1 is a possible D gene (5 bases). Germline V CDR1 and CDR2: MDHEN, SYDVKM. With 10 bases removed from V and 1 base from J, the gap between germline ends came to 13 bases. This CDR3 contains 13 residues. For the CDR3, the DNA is TGTGCCACCGCGAGGCAGGGGAACACTGAAGCTTTCTTT. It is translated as CATARQGNTEAFF. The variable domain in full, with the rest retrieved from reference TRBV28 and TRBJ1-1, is DVKVTQSSRYLVKRTGEKVFLECVQDMDHENMFWYRQDPGLGLRLIYFSYDVKMKEKGDIPEGYSVSREKKERFSLILESASTNQTSMYLCATARQGNTEAFFGQGTRLTVV.

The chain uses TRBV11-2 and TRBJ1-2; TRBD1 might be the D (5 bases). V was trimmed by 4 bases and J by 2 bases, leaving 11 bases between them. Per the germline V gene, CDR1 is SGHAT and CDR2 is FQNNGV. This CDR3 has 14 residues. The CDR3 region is CASSSRDGNYGYTF. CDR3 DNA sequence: TGTGCCAGCAGCTCGAGGGACGGGAACTATGGCTACACCTTC.

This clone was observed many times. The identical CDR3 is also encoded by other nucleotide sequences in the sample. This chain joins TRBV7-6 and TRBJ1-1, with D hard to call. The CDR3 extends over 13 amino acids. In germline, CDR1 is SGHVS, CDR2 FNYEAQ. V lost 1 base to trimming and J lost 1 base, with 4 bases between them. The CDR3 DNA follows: TGTGCCAGCAGCTTAGAACAGAACACTGAAGCTTTCTTT. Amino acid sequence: CASSLEQNTEAFF.

The CDR3 bases are TGTGCCAGCAGTTCTTCCGGGACAGGGTCGGGTGAGCAGTTCTTC. The encoded protein is CASSSSGTGSGEQFF. The chain has TRBV11-3 and TRBJ2-1, with 9 bases matching TRBD1. Trimming removed 6 bases from V and 9 bases from J; junction bases left unmatched: 12. Germline V lookup: CDR1 SGHNT, CDR2 YENEEA. The CDR3 sequence is 15 residues long. The full variable domain, its missing parts supplied by reference TRBV11-3 and TRBJ2-1, is EAGVVQSPRYKIIEKKQPVAFWCNPISGHNTLYWYLQNLGQGPELLIRYENEEAVDDSQLPKDRFSAERLKGVDSTLKIQPAELGDSAVYLCASSSSGTGSGEQFFGPGTRLTVL.

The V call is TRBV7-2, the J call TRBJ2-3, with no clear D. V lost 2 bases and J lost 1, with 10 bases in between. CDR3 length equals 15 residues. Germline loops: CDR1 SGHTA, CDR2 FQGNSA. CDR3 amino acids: CASSLTEPRTDTQYF. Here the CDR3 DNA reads TGTGCCAGCAGCTTAACTGAGCCCCGCACAGATACGCAGTATTTT.

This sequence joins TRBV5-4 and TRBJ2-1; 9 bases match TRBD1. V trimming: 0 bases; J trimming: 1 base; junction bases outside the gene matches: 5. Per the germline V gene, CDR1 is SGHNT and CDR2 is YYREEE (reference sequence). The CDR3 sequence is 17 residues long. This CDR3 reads CASSLVGQGRSYNEQFF. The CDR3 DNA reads TGTGCCAGCAGCTTGGTTGGACAGGGGAGATCCTACAATGAGCAGTTCTTC.

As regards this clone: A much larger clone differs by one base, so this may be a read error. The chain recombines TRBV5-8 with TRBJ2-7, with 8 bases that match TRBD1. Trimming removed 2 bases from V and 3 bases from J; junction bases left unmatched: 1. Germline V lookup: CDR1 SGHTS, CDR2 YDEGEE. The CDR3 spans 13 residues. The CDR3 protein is CASSLDRGYEQYF. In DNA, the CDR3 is TGTGCCAGCAGCTTAGACAGGGGCTACGAGCAGTACTTC.

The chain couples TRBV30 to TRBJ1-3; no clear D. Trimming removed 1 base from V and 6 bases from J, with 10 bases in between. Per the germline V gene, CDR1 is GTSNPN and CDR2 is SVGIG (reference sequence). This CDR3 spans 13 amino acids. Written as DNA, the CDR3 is TGTGCCTGGAGTGGCGTATCCGCAAACACCATATATTTT. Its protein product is CAWSGVSANTIYF.

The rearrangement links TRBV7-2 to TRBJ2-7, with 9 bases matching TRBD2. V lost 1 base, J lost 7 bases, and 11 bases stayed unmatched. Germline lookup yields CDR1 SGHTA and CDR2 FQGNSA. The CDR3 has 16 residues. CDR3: CASSLVSGGRAGEQYF. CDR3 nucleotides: TGTGCCAGCAGCTTAGTTTCGGGCGGGAGGGCCGGTGAGCAGTACTTC.

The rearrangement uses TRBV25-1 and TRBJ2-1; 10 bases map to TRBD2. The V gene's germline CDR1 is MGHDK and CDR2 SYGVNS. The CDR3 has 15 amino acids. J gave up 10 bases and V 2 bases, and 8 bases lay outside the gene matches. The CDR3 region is CASSEPRSGGAEQFF. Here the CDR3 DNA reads TGTGCCAGCAGTGAACCTCGCAGCGGGGGGGCCGAGCAGTTCTTC. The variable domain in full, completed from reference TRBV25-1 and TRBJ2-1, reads EADIYQTPRYLVIGTGKKITLECSQTMGHDKMYWYQQDPGMELHLIHYSYGVNSTEKGDLSSESTVSRIRTEHFPLTLESARPSHTSQYLCASSEPRSGGAEQFFGPGTRLTVL.